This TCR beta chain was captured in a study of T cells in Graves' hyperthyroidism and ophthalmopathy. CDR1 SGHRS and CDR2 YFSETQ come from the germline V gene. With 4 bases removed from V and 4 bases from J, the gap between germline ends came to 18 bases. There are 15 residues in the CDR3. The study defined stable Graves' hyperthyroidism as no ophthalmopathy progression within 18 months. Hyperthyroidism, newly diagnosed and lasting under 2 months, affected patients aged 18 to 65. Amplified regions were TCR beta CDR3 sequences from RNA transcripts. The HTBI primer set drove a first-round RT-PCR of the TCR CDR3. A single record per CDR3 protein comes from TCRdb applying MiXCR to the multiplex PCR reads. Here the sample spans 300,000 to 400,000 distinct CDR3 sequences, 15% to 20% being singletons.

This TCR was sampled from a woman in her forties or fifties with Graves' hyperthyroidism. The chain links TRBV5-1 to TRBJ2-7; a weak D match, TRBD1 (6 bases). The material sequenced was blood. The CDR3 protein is CASSASPGHAYEQYF. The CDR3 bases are TGCGCCAGCAGCGCCAGTCCGGGACATGCGTACGAGCAGTACTTC.